Listed here are 5 T cell receptor beta chains from one sample, sequenced in a study of blood T cell repertoires in COVID-19. Sequenced by immunoSEQ multiplex PCR; TCRdb stores in-frame clones only, minus some. The sample lists approximately 170,000 clones; over 90% were seen once. Sequencing was carried out using peripheral blood. Receptors were obtained from a woman in her fifties or sixties with COVID-19, enrolled during active disease.

V is TRBV5-1 and J is TRBJ2-5; 7 nucleotides line up with TRBD2. The germline V gene encodes CDR1 SGHRS and CDR2 YFSETQ. CDR3 length: 16 amino acids. The ends lost 0 bases at V and 0 bases at J; junction bases unmatched: 5. CDR3 nucleotide sequence: TGCGCCAGCAGCTTGGCGAGCGGGGTGTACCAAGAGACCCAGTACTTC. Its protein is CASSLASGVYQETQYF.

The rearrangement joins TRBV7-8 to TRBJ2-7; maybe TRBD2 (5 bases). This CDR3 comprises 14 residues. The germline gives CDR1 SGHVS, CDR2 FQNEAQ. Trimming shortened V by 5 bases and J by 5 bases, and 16 bases separated the two germline ends. CDR3: CASSPGVIIDEQYF. CDR3 nucleotides: TGTGCCAGCAGCCCCGGGGTAATTATCGACGAGCAGTACTTC. Full variable domain (remainder filled in from reference TRBV7-8 and TRBJ2-7): GAGVSQSPRYKVAKRGQDVALRCDPISGHVSLFWYQQALGQGPEFLTYFQNEAQLDKSGLPSDRFFAERPEGSVSTLKIQRTQQEDSAVYLCASSPGVIIDEQYFGPGTRLTVT.

This chain joins TRBV3-1 (or the pseudogene TRBV3-2) and TRBJ1-1; 8 bases are a match to TRBD1. Trimming removed 4 bases from V and 3 bases from J; junction bases left unmatched: 7. Germline-derived CDR1 and CDR2 are LGHDT and YNNKEL (reference sequence). The CDR3 has 15 amino acids. CDR3 bases: TGTGCCAGCAGCCTATCGGACAGGGAGGACACTGAAGCTTTCTTT. This encodes CASSLSDREDTEAFF.

This chain links TRBV7-9 with TRBJ2-5; 10 nucleotides line up with TRBD1. CDR1 SEHNR and CDR2 FQNEAQ come from the germline V gene (reference sequence). Unmatched junction bases numbered 12, after V lost 6 bases and J lost 5 bases. The CDR3 contains 16 residues. CDR3 coding DNA: TGTGCCAGCAGGCGGACAGGGGGTCGTGTAGTGGAGACCCAGTACTTC. Its protein product is CASRRTGGRVVETQYF.

The chain joins TRBV6-1 to TRBJ2-2; D call uncertain. V lost 1 base, J lost 3 bases, and 6 bases lay in between. Per germline, CDR1 MNHNS and CDR2 SASEGT. This CDR3 contains 14 residues. The CDR3 is CASSEERYTGELFF. CDR3 nucleotide sequence: TGTGCCAGCAGTGAAGAGAGGTACACCGGGGAGCTGTTTTTT.